These T cell receptor beta chains were read from a single sample in a study of blood T cell repertoires in COVID-19. The assay was immunoSEQ multiplex PCR, and TCRdb's table has in-frame clones only and misses some. Altogether about 290,000 clones are present, 89% being singletons, with the ten largest covering 1.7%. Material: PBMCs or T cells enriched from blood (not recorded which). Every receptor here comes from a woman aged 40 to 50 who had recovered from COVID-19. Each CDR3 is given with its conserved first and last residue. A D gene is named only where the DNA matches it firmly. Not all rows give a size; the values are once, few, many and, for expanded clones, a class.

clone size	J gene	V gene	D gene	CDR3 DNA	CDR3 protein
.	TRBJ2-1	TRBV7-2	.	TGTGCCAGCAGACCAGGGACCTACAATGAGCAGTTCTTC	CASRPGTYNEQFF
once	TRBJ1-1	TRBV7-3	.	TGTGCCAGCAGCTTTAACAGGGCAGATACTGAAGCTTTCTTT	CASSFNRADTEAFF
.	TRBJ2-3	TRBV7-6	TRBD1	TGTGCCAGCAGCTTACGTGACAGGGTAGTTACAGATACGCAGTATTTT	CASSLRDRVVTDTQYF
.	TRBJ1-3	TRBV3-1/TRBV3-2	TRBD1	TGTGCCAGCAGCCAAGGGACAGGGACTGGAAACACCATATATTTT	CASSQGTGTGNTIYF
.	TRBJ1-2	TRBV2	.	TGTGCCAGCGCGAATTTCGGCTATGGCTACACCTTC	CASANFGYGYTF
.	TRBJ2-1	TRBV7-8	TRBD2	TGTGCCAGCAGCCCCCGGGCCGGGACTAGCGGCCACAATGAGCAGTTCTTC	CASSPRAGTSGHNEQFF
.	TRBJ1-3	TRBV15	TRBD1	TGTGCCACCAGCAGAGAACAGGGGTCTGGAAACACCATATATTTT	CATSREQGSGNTIYF
.	TRBJ2-3	TRBV9	.	TGTGCCAGCAGCGTCCGGAGGGAGGGCACAGATACGCAGTATTTT	CASSVRREGTDTQYF
once	TRBJ1-1	TRBV11-3	.	TGTGCCAGCAGCCGGTCGGGGAACACTGAAGCTTTCTTT	CASSRSGNTEAFF
.	TRBJ1-5	TRBV6-5	TRBD1	TGTGCCAGCAGTTACTCGCCAGGGGGATCCAATCAGCCCCAGCATTTT	CASSYSPGGSNQPQHF
.	TRBJ1-2	TRBV30	.	TGTGCCTGGAGTCTCCCTGGGGCTGGCTACACCTTC	CAWSLPGAGYTF
.	TRBJ2-7	TRBV2	.	TGTGCCAGCAGTCGCGGGACCGAGTCCTACGAGCAGTACTTC	CASSRGTESYEQYF
.	TRBJ2-1	TRBV5-4	TRBD2	TGTGCCAGCAGCCTGACTAGCGGGAGGGTCAATGAGCAGTTCTTC	CASSLTSGRVNEQFF
.	TRBJ2-7	TRBV2	TRBD1	TGTGCCAGCAGTGACGGGACAGTTAAGGAGCAGTACTTC	CASSDGTVKEQYF
.	TRBJ1-2	TRBV3-1/TRBV3-2	.	TGTGCCAGCAGCCAAGATGGTAGCTCTGGCTACACCTTC	CASSQDGSSGYTF
.	TRBJ1-4	TRBV5-6	TRBD1	TGTGCCAGCAGCGGGGGACAGGGGTTCGAAAAACTGTTTTTT	CASSGGQGFEKLFF
.	TRBJ1-2	TRBV7-8	.	TGTGCCAGCAGCTTAGGGACCGGGGTTAGCTATGGCTACACCTTC	CASSLGTGVSYGYTF
.	TRBJ1-1	TRBV12-5	TRBD1	TGTGCTAGTGGTTTGGTACCCTGGACAGGGGGAGGAACTGAAGCTTTCTTT	CASGLVPWTGGGTEAFF
.	TRBJ1-2	TRBV20-1	.	TGCAGTGCTAGTCGAACAGGGTATGATGGCTACACCTTC	CSASRTGYDGYTF
.	TRBJ2-7	TRBV9	TRBD2	TGTGCCAGCAGCGTAGTGGGGGAGGGGAGCGAGCAGTACTTC	CASSVVGEGSEQYF
.	TRBJ2-5	TRBV5-1	TRBD2	TGCGCCAGCAGCTTGGCCGCTGCTAGCGGGCAAGAGACCCAGTACTTC	CASSLAAASGQETQYF
.	TRBJ2-7	TRBV18	.	TGTGCCAGCTCACCGAATGGCGGAGCCTACGAGCAGTACTTC	CASSPNGGAYEQYF
.	TRBJ2-7	TRBV29-1	.	TGCAGGCAAAGCCTTACTCCCTACGAGCAGTACTTC	CRQSLTPYEQYF
.	TRBJ1-2	TRBV7-3	TRBD1	TGTGCCAGCAGTCCTGACAGGGGCTATGGCTACACCTTC	CASSPDRGYGYTF
.	TRBJ1-6	TRBV19	.	TGTGCCAGTACCCCCCGTCTACAGGATTCACCCCTCCACTTT	CASTPRLQDSPLHF
.	TRBJ1-1	TRBV5-1	.	TGCGCCAGCAGCTTGGGAGACACTGAAGCTTTCTTT	CASSLGDTEAFF
.	TRBJ2-3	TRBV3-1/TRBV3-2	.	TGTGCCAGCAGCCAAGATAGGGGACGAGTTAGGGGGTCGCAGTATTTT	CASSQDRGRVRGSQYF
.	TRBJ2-7	TRBV27	.	TGTGCCAGCAGAACCCGAGTTGATAGCGGCTCCTACGAGCAGTACTTC	CASRTRVDSGSYEQYF
once	TRBJ2-3	TRBV5-8	TRBD1	TGTGCCAGCAGCTGGACAGGGTATGGCCCAGATACGCAGTATTTT	CASSWTGYGPDTQYF
.	TRBJ2-2	TRBV15	.	TGTGCCACCAGCAGATTTGCACAGGGTAGGACCGGGGAGCTGTTTTTT	CATSRFAQGRTGELFF
once	TRBJ1-5	TRBV5-1	.	TGCGCCAGCAGCCTACAGGTTAATCAGCCCCAGCATTTT	CASSLQVNQPQHF
.	TRBJ1-2	TRBV14	.	TGTGCCAGCACCGCCGGGTATGGCTACACCTTC	CASTAGYGYTF
.	TRBJ1-1	TRBV18	TRBD1	TGTGCCAGCTCAGCCACAGGGGAGACTGAAGCTTTCTTT	CASSATGETEAFF
once	TRBJ1-2	TRBV7-2	.	TGTGCCAGCAGCCCCAGCGGGGGCTATGGCTACACCTTC	CASSPSGGYGYTF
.	TRBJ1-4	TRBV5-6	.	TGTGCCAGCAGCTTGGAAGGAGGTGGCGAAAAACTGTTTTTT	CASSLEGGGEKLFF
.	TRBJ2-1	TRBV7-2	TRBD2	TGTGCCAGCAGCCGGGCCGGGACTAGGAGGGGGAATGAGCAGTTCTTC	CASSRAGTRRGNEQFF
.	TRBJ1-4	TRBV3-1/TRBV3-2	.	TGTGCCAGCAGCCCTTCCGGGCGGGTAGGCGAAAAACTGTTTTTT	CASSPSGRVGEKLFF
.	TRBJ1-2	TRBV27	TRBD1	TGTGCCAGCAGTTTATATGGACAGGGTTCCTATGGCTACACCTTC	CASSLYGQGSYGYTF
.	TRBJ2-1	TRBV4-1	TRBD2	TGCGCCAGCAGCCAAGGACTAGCGGGGGGCCCCTACAATGAGCAGTTCTTC	CASSQGLAGGPYNEQFF
.	TRBJ2-1	TRBV2	TRBD2	TGTGCCAGCAGGCTGAGCGGGGGGACCTACAATGAGCAGTTCTTC	CASRLSGGTYNEQFF
.	TRBJ1-2	TRBV9	.	TGTGCCAGCAGCCCACTGGGACATTCAAACTATGGCTACACCTTC	CASSPLGHSNYGYTF
.	TRBJ1-1	TRBV7-3	.	TGTGCCAGCTCTGCGGAGTCCTACACTGAAGCTTTCTTT	CASSAESYTEAFF
.	TRBJ2-3	TRBV18	.	TGTGCCAGCTCACCAGAGGTCGTGACAGATACGCAGTATTTT	CASSPEVVTDTQYF
.	TRBJ1-4	TRBV6-1	.	TGTGCCAGCAGTGAAATCACAGGTGGTAGGGAAAAACTGTTTTTT	CASSEITGGREKLFF
.	TRBJ2-2	TRBV24-1	.	TGTGCCACCAGTGATCAACAGGGCCACGGCATTAACACCGGGGAGCTGTTTTTT	CATSDQQGHGINTGELFF
.	TRBJ1-2	TRBV4-2	.	TGTGCCAGCAGCCAGGCTCAACTAAAGGGGCCCACCTTC	CASSQAQLKGPTF
.	TRBJ1-5	TRBV5-1	TRBD1	TGCGCCAGCTCCTCCGGGACAGAAAATCAGCCCCAGCATTTT	CASSSGTENQPQHF
few	TRBJ2-2	TRBV6-1	.	TGTGCCAGCAGTGAACTTCCGGCGGGGGCTTTCGGGGAGCTGTTTTTT	CASSELPAGAFGELFF
.	TRBJ1-1	TRBV6-1	.	TGTGCCAGCAGTGAAGGTTTGGCGGGTGGGTACACTGAAGCTTTCTTT	CASSEGLAGGYTEAFF
.	TRBJ1-1	TRBV10-1	TRBD1	TGCGCCAGCAGTGAGCGGGACAGCACTGAAGCTTTCTTT	CASSERDSTEAFF
.	TRBJ2-1	TRBV15	.	TGTGCCACCAGCAGAGAAGCCGGGGGAATCGCGGACAATGAGCAGTTCTTC	CATSREAGGIADNEQFF
.	TRBJ1-1	TRBV6-5	.	TGTGCCAGCAGTTACATAGGGGAAAGAGCTTTCTTT	CASSYIGERAFF
.	TRBJ2-7	TRBV4-2	.	TGTGCCAGCAGCCAAGACGGTAGCCAAGGCACTCTCGAGCAGTACTTC	CASSQDGSQGTLEQYF
few	TRBJ1-6	TRBV5-1	.	TGCGCCAGCAGCTTGGGACAGGCGGGTAATTCACCCCTCCACTTT	CASSLGQAGNSPLHF
.	TRBJ1-6	TRBV5-4	TRBD1	TGTGCCAGCAGCATCCGGGACAGGGGGAATAATTCACCCCTCCACTTT	CASSIRDRGNNSPLHF